This T cell receptor (beta chain) is from a study of regulatory T cells in long-lasting Graves disease. General observations from the study: Comparison showed that persistent patients shared more public clonotypes (2,741) than new patients (approximately 1,000).

This clonotype was found many times. Antigen: not known. Combining iRepertoire HTBI primers with Arm-PCR of CDR3 regions, the authors built TCR beta libraries. Using its own MiXCR run on the multiplex PCR reads, TCRdb lists one record per CDR3 protein. The sample has about 540,000 distinct CDR3 sequences, 13% seen once; the top ten hold roughly 10%. With 2 bases removed from V and 1 base from J, the gap between germline ends came to 11 bases. Germline V gives CDR1 SNHLY, CDR2 FYNNEI. This CDR3 region has 15 residues. Time point noted: newly diagnosed GD, antithyroid drugs for less than 3 months. PBMC RNA was the source of the TCR library. Another study also made use of these data, one on T cells in Graves' hyperthyroidism and ophthalmopathy. That source notes: Patients with uncontrolled infections, other autoimmune diseases, pregnancy or lactation were excluded. The majority of expanded thyroid clonotypes above 0.001 also appeared in blood.

The sample here was peripheral blood mononuclear cells (PBMCs), taken at new diagnosis, from a patient treated with antithyroid drugs. The receptor's source is a young man with Graves disease. V is TRBV2 and J is TRBJ1-2; no reliable D call. CDR3 region: CASSESGVHNYGYTF. The CDR3 DNA reads TGTGCCAGCAGTGAAAGTGGAGTACATAACTATGGCTACACCTTC.